A single T cell receptor beta chain is shown here with its context. This sample is part of a study of blood T cell repertoires in COVID-19. V was clipped by 9 bases and J by 4 bases, with 21 bases between them. The CDR3 has 15 residues. The germline gives CDR1 MNHEY, CDR2 SMNVEV (reference sequence). The repertoire was sequenced with immunoSEQ multiplex PCR; TCRdb's copy has only in-frame clones and lacks some. The repertoire consists of about 190,000 clones, with 70% to 85% occurring once and the leading ten covering around 3.5%. Sequenced input: PBMCs or T cells enriched from blood (not recorded which). This sequence joins TRBV27 and TRBJ2-5; tentative D call: TRBD2 (6 bases). The clonotype originates from a woman in her 30s who had recovered from COVID-19. In DNA form, the CDR3 reads TGTGCCAGTGGATTCCCAGCGGGTCGGGGAGAGACCCAGTACTTC. Encoded protein: CASGFPAGRGETQYF.